This T cell receptor beta chain was sequenced in a study of brain metastases from non-small cell lung cancer. Assay: immunoSEQ multiplex PCR; the TCRdb copy retains only in-frame clones and omits some. Of fewer than 5,000 clones listed, 88% were seen once; the top ten hold 10% to 15%. Details on this clone: Antigen specificity is unknown.

The study, taken as a whole, reports: Expanded T-cell clones appeared in approximately 67% of brain metastases over primaries. T-cell infiltration was lower in brain metastases than primaries (P < 0.001). Paired brain metastases and primary tumors largely shared TCR repertoires.

CDR3 size: 16 residues. The receptor's source is a donor aged 40 or older with non-small cell lung cancer. The sequenced sample was tissue from a brain metastasis. The J gene is TRBJ2-1, the V gene TRBV21-1; TRBD2 was called by the table and not checked on the DNA. TRBV21-1 is noted as a pseudogene. The CDR3 DNA sequence: TGTGCCAGCAGCAAAGTAACTAGCCTCTCCTACAATGAGCAGTTCTTC. This codes for CASSKVTSLSYNEQFF.